These 26 T cell receptor beta chains originate from one sample sequenced in a study of blood T cell repertoires in COVID-19. Profiling relied on immunoSEQ multiplex PCR, and the TCRdb table lists in-frame clones only, not all of them. The repertoire holds more than 200,000 clones, with roughly 86% as singletons. Sequencing was done on a sample of peripheral blood. The receptors here all came from a woman in her 50s with COVID-19, enrolled during active disease.

This clone occurred once. The chain recombines TRBV6-5 with TRBJ2-7; 8 nucleotides agree with TRBD2. CDR3 size: 13 residues. Germline V CDR1 and CDR2: MNHEY, SVGAGI. The trim removed 5 bases at V and 6 bases at J, leaving 6 bases unmatched. The DNA for the CDR3 is TGTGCCAGCAGTCTACGGGAGGGCGGCGAGCAGTACGTC. Its translation: CASSLREGGEQYV.

This clone was seen a single time. V gene TRBV5-1 combines with J gene TRBJ2-1; 8 bases agree with TRBD1. The ends lost 2 bases at V and 1 base at J; junction bases unmatched: 11. Germline CDR1 reads SGHRS; CDR2 reads YFSETQ. This CDR3 comprises 18 residues. The CDR3 protein is CASSFWSGGSESYNEQFF. The CDR3 region has the DNA TGCGCCAGCAGCTTTTGGTCAGGGGGCTCCGAGTCCTACAATGAGCAGTTCTTC.

J is TRBJ2-1 and V is TRBV19; 8 bases align to TRBD2. The CDR3 runs 14 residues. With V trimmed by 3 bases and J by 4 bases, 2 bases remained unmatched. Germline V gene data show CDR1 as LNHDA and CDR2 as SQIVND (reference sequence). The CDR3 sequence: CASSIRGGYNEQFF. The CDR3 DNA follows: TGTGCCAGTAGTATCCGGGGGGGTTACAATGAGCAGTTCTTC.

This clone was detected only once. The V call is TRBV29-1, the J call TRBJ1-2, with D uncertain. Trimming took off 3 bases at V and 8 bases at J, with 10 bases between the two ends. This CDR3 region has 11 residues. The germline V gene encodes CDR1 SQVTM and CDR2 ANQGSEA. The CDR3 DNA sequence: TGCAGCGTTGAGCCCGGGTACGGCTACACCTTC. It yields the protein CSVEPGYGYTF.

J is TRBJ1-3 and V is TRBV24-1; no clear D. V was cut by 12 bases and J by 4 bases, with 12 bases left in between. Germline CDR1 KGHDR, CDR2 SFDVKD. The CDR3 extends over 12 amino acids. The DNA for the CDR3 is TGTGCCGTTGTATCTCCCGGAAACACCATATATTTT. Residues: CAVVSPGNTIYF.

This sequence joins TRBV21-1 and TRBJ1-1; TRBD1 is the table's D call and was not checked against the DNA. TRBV21-1 is a documented pseudogene. This CDR3 spans 15 amino acids. The CDR3 nucleotides are TGTGCCAGCAGCACACCCCGATTAATGGGGCCTGAAGCTTTCTTT. Protein product: CASSTPRLMGPEAFF.

The V and J genes are TRBV2 and TRBJ2-7; a possible D gene is TRBD2 (5 bases). Germline CDR1 SNHLY, CDR2 FYNNEI. V lost 2 bases to trimming and J lost 4 bases, with 15 bases between them. There are 15 residues in the CDR3. CDR3 residues: CASSELRASGYEQYF. The CDR3 bases are TGTGCCAGCAGTGAATTGCGGGCGAGTGGGTACGAGCAGTACTTC.

The rearrangement uses TRBV15 and TRBJ2-5, with D unclear. Trimming took off 1 base at V and 2 bases at J, with 8 bases between the two ends. Germline V gives CDR1 LNHNV, CDR2 YYDKDF (reference sequence). The CDR3 is 14 residues long. The CDR3 bases are TGTGCCACCAGCAGAGTAAACAGTCAAGAGACCCAGTACTTC. Encoded protein: CATSRVNSQETQYF.

This clone was observed a handful of times. The chain uses TRBV28 and TRBJ1-5; possible D gene TRBD1, 6 bases. Germline CDR1 is MDHEN and CDR2 is SYDVKM. This CDR3 is 14 amino acids long. The ends were cut back, 6 bases at V and 6 bases at J, with 15 bases in the middle. Here the CDR3 DNA reads TGTGCCAGCAGGACACAGGGCGTGGGTCAGCCCCAGCATTTT. Its translation: CASRTQGVGQPQHF.

The chain recombines TRBV19 with TRBJ1-2, with 7 bases fitting TRBD1. The germline V gene has CDR1 LNHDA and CDR2 SQIVND (reference sequence). The CDR3 has 19 amino acids. The J segment lost 8 bases and the V segment lost 4 bases, leaving 25 bases of the junction unmatched. The CDR3 DNA follows: TGTGCCAGTAGTAAGCCCAAGGGTTCCGGGACAGCTTCCTATGCAGGCTACACCTTC. Amino acids: CASSKPKGSGTASYAGYTF. The variable domain in full, with the rest retrieved from reference TRBV19 and TRBJ1-2, is DGGITQSPKYLFRKEGQNVTLSCEQNLNHDAMYWYRQDPGQGLRLIYYSQIVNDFQKGDIAEGYSVSREKKESFPLTVTSAQKNPTAFYLCASSKPKGSGTASYAGYTFGSGTRLTVV.

Details on this clone: Compared with germline, one end of the junction differs, possibly owing to a read error. The chain has TRBV2 and TRBJ1-2; maybe TRBD1 (6 bases). Germline lookup yields CDR1 SNHLY and CDR2 FYNNEI. There are 15 residues in the CDR3. For the CDR3, the DNA is TGTGCCAGCAGCGAAGAACTTAGGGGGTTGTATGGCTACACCTTC. Translating gives CASSEELRGLYGYTF. The entire variable domain, with the rest obtained from reference TRBV2 and TRBJ1-2, is as follows: EPEVTQTPSHQVTQMGQEVILRCVPISNHLYFYWYRQILGQKVEFLVSFYNNEISEKSEIFDDQFSVERPDGSNFTLKIRSTKLEDSAMYFCASSEELRGLYGYTFGSGTRLTVV.

The chain has TRBV23-1 and TRBJ2-2; a weak D match, TRBD2 (5 bases). TRBV23-1 is noted as an ORF with a role that remains uncertain. This CDR3 has 17 residues. The V end lost 2 bases, the J end lost 6 bases, and 19 bases lay between the germline ends. Here the CDR3 DNA reads TGCGCCAGCAGTCAACCTCCGCGGGTAGTCGGTTCCGGGGAGCTGTTTTTT. It codes for CASSQPPRVVGSGELFF.

The chain is built from TRBV6-1 and TRBJ2-3; TRBD2 aligns across 7 bases. From germline, CDR1 is MNHNS and CDR2 SASEGT. CDR3 length: 17 amino acids. Trimming cost V 4 bases and J 5 bases; bases outside gene matches: 15. The CDR3 DNA reads as TGTGCCAGCAGTGCGTCACTAGCCGGGACGGGGGGAGATACGCAGTATTTT. Its translation: CASSASLAGTGGDTQYF.

This clone was recorded only once. The chain carries TRBV24-1 and TRBJ2-2; D gene uncertain. V lost 0 bases to trimming and J lost 5 bases, with 3 bases between them. Germline V gene data show CDR1 as KGHDR and CDR2 as SFDVKD. The CDR3 contains 13 residues. The chain's CDR3 is CATSDLQTGELFF. As DNA, the CDR3 is TGTGCCACCAGTGATTTGCAAACCGGGGAGCTGTTTTTT.

The chain joins TRBV24-1 to TRBJ2-2, with a weak D call TRBD1 (6 bases). CDR1 is KGHDR, CDR2 SFDVKD, per germline. The CDR3 length is 13 residues. As DNA, the CDR3 is TGTGCAACAGGGTTTATGGACACCGGGGAGCTGTTTTTT. It translates to CATGFMDTGELFF.

The chain joins TRBV7-2 to TRBJ1-2, with D perhaps matching TRBD1 (5 bases). V was pared by 4 bases and J by 4 bases, with 10 bases between. CDR3 length: 13 amino acids. CDR1 and CDR2 from the germline V gene are SGHTA and FQGNSA. CDR3 protein: CASSSRRGYGYTF. The CDR3 region has the DNA TGTGCCAGCAGCTCCCGGAGGGGCTATGGCTACACCTTC. The complete variable domain, with remaining parts taken from reference TRBV7-2 and TRBJ1-2, reads GAGVSQSPSNKVTEKGKDVELRCDPISGHTALYWYRQSLGQGLEFLIYFQGNSAPDKSGLPSDRFSAERTGGSVSTLTIQRTQQEDSAVYLCASSSRRGYGYTFGSGTRLTVV.

The chain recombines TRBV28 with TRBJ1-3; tentatively, D is TRBD1 (5 bases). CDR1 is MDHEN and CDR2 is SYDVKM in the germline V gene. The V end was cut by 4 bases, the J end by 0 bases, with 13 bases between. The CDR3 is made up of 16 amino acids. CDR3 nucleotide sequence: TGTGCCAGCAGTTACAAACAGGCTCACTCTGGAAACACCATATATTTT. Translating it yields CASSYKQAHSGNTIYF.

The V gene is TRBV25-1, the J gene TRBJ1-1, with TRBD1 as a possible D gene (6 bases). Trimming removed 4 bases at V and 1 base at J, with 10 bases between. Germline V gives CDR1 MGHDK, CDR2 SYGVNS. This CDR3 has 14 residues. The CDR3 nucleotides are TGTGCCAGCAGTGTGACAGGTTGGAACACTGAAGCTTTCTTT. Protein sequence: CASSVTGWNTEAFF.

V gene TRBV9 combines with J gene TRBJ1-2; D might be TRBD1 (6 bases). This CDR3 spans 13 amino acids. The V gene lost 2 bases and the J gene lost 5 bases, with 10 bases spanning the gap. From germline, CDR1 is SGDLS and CDR2 YYNGEE. The CDR3 region is CASSVTGFYGYTF. In DNA, the CDR3 is TGTGCCAGCAGCGTCACAGGGTTTTATGGCTACACCTTC. The entire variable domain, with the rest obtained from reference TRBV9 and TRBJ1-2, is as follows: DSGVTQTPKHLITATGQRVTLRCSPRSGDLSVYWYQQSLDQGLQFLIQYYNGEERAKGNILERFSAQQFPDLHSELNLSSLELGDSALYFCASSVTGFYGYTFGSGTRLTVV.

CDR3 coding DNA: TGTGCCAGCAGCTTAGCCCCGGGGGATGAAAAACTGTTTTTT. Protein sequence: CASSLAPGDEKLFF. The V and J genes are TRBV11-2 and TRBJ1-4; TRBD1 might be the D (5 bases). The CDR3 is 14 residues long. The germline gives CDR1 SGHAT, CDR2 FQNNGV. The V and J ends lost 1 base and 6 bases respectively, with 9 bases between them. The variable domain in full, with the rest retrieved from reference TRBV11-2 and TRBJ1-4, is EAGVAQSPRYKIIEKRQSVAFWCNPISGHATLYWYQQILGQGPKLLIQFQNNGVVDDSQLPKDRFSAERLKGVDSTLKIQPAKLEDSAVYLCASSLAPGDEKLFFGSGTQLSVL.

The chain joins TRBV28 to TRBJ2-6; a possible D gene is TRBD2 (5 bases). With 3 bases removed from V and 1 base from J, the gap between germline ends came to 19 bases. The length of the CDR3 is 19 residues. Germline loops: CDR1 MDHEN, CDR2 SYDVKM. The CDR3 bases are TGTGCCAGCAGTTTCACCGACTGGCTATGGGAGTCTGGGGCCAACGTCCTGACTTTC. It yields the protein CASSFTDWLWESGANVLTF.

The chain carries TRBV19 and TRBJ2-7; the match to TRBD2 covers 8 bases. The CDR3 covers 15 residues. Unmatched junction bases numbered 9, after V lost 6 bases and J lost 2 bases. Germline CDR1 and CDR2: LNHDA and SQIVND (reference sequence). The CDR3 coding sequence is TGTGCCAGTAGCACTGGACTAGCTTCAGCCTACGAGCAGTACTTC. Protein product: CASSTGLASAYEQYF.

The chain employs TRBV18 and TRBJ2-7, with 10 bases lining up with TRBD1. Trimming at V came to 2 bases and at J to 4 bases, leaving 2 bases not matched to a gene. The CDR3 consists of 14 residues. Germline CDR1 KGHSH, CDR2 LQKENI. The CDR3 protein is CASSPGTGVYEQYF. The CDR3 DNA reads TGTGCCAGCTCACCAGGGACAGGGGTTTACGAGCAGTACTTC.

There are a few counts of this clone. The rearrangement links TRBV9 to TRBJ2-5, with TRBD1 matching over 7 bases. The CDR3 has 15 amino acids. Germline lookup yields CDR1 SGDLS and CDR2 YYNGEE. V was clipped by 0 bases and J by 3 bases; unmatched bases: 5. DNA of the CDR3: TGTGCCAGCAGCGTAGGGGTTGACAGGGAAGAGACCCAGTACTTC. Its protein product is CASSVGVDREETQYF. Drawing the rest from reference TRBV9 and TRBJ2-5, the complete variable domain is DSGVTQTPKHLITATGQRVTLRCSPRSGDLSVYWYQQSLDQGLQFLIQYYNGEERAKGNILERFSAQQFPDLHSELNLSSLELGDSALYFCASSVGVDREETQYFGPGTRLLVL.

The table lists this clone with a count of one. This rearrangement joins TRBV7-7 to TRBJ1-5, with 7 bases matching TRBD1. V shed 2 bases, J shed 2 bases, and the junction held 0 bases outside the gene matches. Germline V gene sequence: CDR1 SSHAT, CDR2 FNYEAQ (reference sequence). This CDR3 comprises 14 residues. The CDR3 DNA is TGTGCCAGCAGCTTAAGGGGGCGCAATCAGCCCCAGCATTTT. This gives the protein CASSLRGRNQPQHF.

This clone came up once. V and J are TRBV27 and TRBJ2-3, with a possible D match to TRBD1 (6 bases). Per germline, CDR1 MNHEY and CDR2 SMNVEV (reference sequence). The CDR3 loop spans 15 amino acids. Trimming stripped 6 bases from V and 0 bases from J, with 13 bases between. Here the CDR3 reads CASRNDRTSTDTQYF. For the CDR3, the DNA is TGTGCCAGCAGGAATGACAGGACTAGCACAGATACGCAGTATTTT.